Listed here are 14 T cell receptor beta chains from one sample, sequenced in a study of cytomegalovirus exposure and HLA in healthy donors. Amplification used 60 Vbeta primers and 13 Jbeta primers. Assay: immunoSEQ multiplex PCR; the TCRdb copy retains only in-frame clones and omits some. This sample has 90,000 to 110,000 clones; approximately 82% occur once, and the top ten carry more than 8%. The sequencing sample was made of PBMCs. The receptors here all came from a man aged 40-49 years in good health and CMV-seropositive.

About this clone itself: The junction departs from the called germline gene at one end, perhaps through a read error. This rearrangement joins TRBV7-7 to TRBJ2-7; 10 nucleotides line up with TRBD1. The CDR3 is 16 residues long. CDR1 is SSHAT and CDR2 is FNYEAQ in the germline V gene (reference sequence). CDR3 bases: TGTGCTAGCAGCTTAAGACAGGGGGCCCCCTTATACGAGCAGTACTTC. It codes for CASSLRQGAPLYEQYF.

The chain recombines TRBV4-3 with TRBJ2-1; 13 bases align to TRBD2. Germline V gene data show CDR1 as LGHNA and CDR2 as YSLEER. The junction had 5 bases not matched to a gene; V was cut back by 1 base and J by 8 bases. This CDR3 has 16 residues. The CDR3 sequence: CASSQVTSGGADEQFF. The CDR3 DNA follows: TGCGCCAGCAGCCAAGTCACTAGCGGGGGGGCCGATGAGCAGTTCTTC.

The rearrangement links TRBV5-1 to TRBJ2-7; D perhaps matches TRBD2 (5 bases). The CDR3 extends over 13 amino acids. The germline V gene has CDR1 SGHRS and CDR2 YFSETQ. Trimming removed 1 base at V and 2 bases at J, with 7 bases between. CDR3 nucleotides: TGCGCCAGCAGCTTGCCGGGGACCTACGAGCAGTACTTC. Protein product: CASSLPGTYEQYF. The variable domain in full, completed from reference TRBV5-1 and TRBJ2-7, reads KAGVTQTPRYLIKTRGQQVTLSCSPISGHRSVSWYQQTPGQGLQFLFEYFSETQRNKGNFPGRFSGRQFSNSRSEMNVSTLELGDSALYLCASSLPGTYEQYFGPGTRLTVT.

This clone was counted a few times. The chain couples TRBV7-2 to TRBJ1-4, with 9 bases matching TRBD1. CDR1 is SGHTA and CDR2 is FQGNSA in the germline V gene. Losses at the gene ends were 0 bases for V and 4 bases for J; bases not matched to a gene: 21. The CDR3 consists of 22 residues. CDR3 coding DNA: TGTGCCAGCAGCTTAGCCCGGTTCGGCGGGACAGGGAGTTATCGGGGTAATGAAAAACTGTTTTTT. It codes for CASSLARFGGTGSYRGNEKLFF. Using reference TRBV7-2 and TRBJ1-4 for the parts outside the CDR3, the full variable domain is GAGVSQSPSNKVTEKGKDVELRCDPISGHTALYWYRQSLGQGLEFLIYFQGNSAPDKSGLPSDRFSAERTGGSVSTLTIQRTQQEDSAVYLCASSLARFGGTGSYRGNEKLFFGSGTQLSVL.

The V gene is TRBV7-6, the J gene TRBJ2-1, with 10 bases fitting TRBD2. The CDR3 runs to 15 residues. CDR1 and CDR2 from the germline V gene are SGHVS and FNYEAQ. The V gene end was trimmed by 0 bases and the J gene end by 6 bases; junction bases not matched to a gene: 2. CDR3 sequence reads: CASSLAGTSVNEQFF. The CDR3 DNA is TGTGCCAGCAGCTTAGCGGGGACTAGCGTCAATGAGCAGTTCTTC.

V gene TRBV5-4 combines with J gene TRBJ2-3; no reliable D call. The length of the CDR3 is 11 residues. The germline V gene has CDR1 SGHNT and CDR2 YYREEE (reference sequence). V lost 6 bases, J lost 6 bases, and 8 bases lay in between. This chain's CDR3 is CASTSFDTQYF. Here the CDR3 DNA reads TGTGCCAGCACCTCTTTTGATACGCAGTATTTT.

This chain uses TRBV11-2 with TRBJ2-1, with 10 positions matching TRBD2. Germline assignment: CDR1 SGHAT and CDR2 FQNNGV. Trimming took 4 bases from V and 12 from J; bases not matched to a gene: 24. The CDR3 loop spans 19 amino acids. CDR3 sequence: CASSSIRSAGGPERLGQFF. CDR3 sequence (DNA): TGTGCCAGCAGCTCAATTCGGTCAGCGGGGGGGCCGGAGAGGTTAGGGCAGTTCTTC.

This clone was seen more than once but under ten times. Sequence at one end of the junction differs from germline and may be a read error. The chain links TRBV6-5 to TRBJ1-1, with D uncertain. The germline gives CDR1 MNHEY, CDR2 SVGAGI. The CDR3 spans 13 residues. CDR3 sequence (DNA): TGTGCCAGCAGCCGTGACACGAACGCTGAAGCTTTCTTT. Its protein is CASSRDTNAEAFF.

The chain combines TRBV19 with TRBJ1-4; TRBD1 aligns across 7 bases. The CDR3 totals 12 residues. The trim removed 6 bases at V and 8 bases at J, leaving 3 bases unmatched. Germline V gene data show CDR1 as LNHDA and CDR2 as SQIVND (reference sequence). CDR3 DNA: TGTGCCAGTAGAACAGGGGTGGAAAAACTGTTTTTT. Amino acids: CASRTGVEKLFF.

As to this clone: A junction end diverges from the germline sequence, so it may reflect a read error. The V and J genes are TRBV5-1 and TRBJ2-1, with 14 bases lining up with TRBD2. This CDR3 spans 20 amino acids. Germline V CDR1 and CDR2: SGHRS, YFSETQ. The DNA for the CDR3 is TGCGCCAGGAGCTTGGTTCCGGGACTAGCGGGGGTAAGCTCCTACAATGAGCAGTTCTTC. It encodes CARSLVPGLAGVSSYNEQFF.

V gene TRBV7-2 combines with J gene TRBJ2-5, with D perhaps TRBD1 (6 bases). The DNA end lines up better with TRBJ2-7; the J call may be wrong. CDR1 is SGHTA and CDR2 is FQGNSA in the germline V gene. The CDR3 spans 14 residues. CDR3 amino acids: CASSLRTEAYEQYF. The CDR3 DNA reads as TGTGCCAGCAGCTTACGGACAGAAGCCTACGAGCAGTACTTC.

This rearrangement joins TRBV5-4 to TRBJ2-2, with TRBD2 identical over 8 bases. This CDR3 contains 16 residues. Trimming took 3 bases from V and 1 from J; bases not matched to a gene: 5. Germline CDR1 is SGHNT and CDR2 is YYREEE (reference sequence). Here the CDR3 DNA reads TGTGCCAGCAGCTCCGGTACTAGCGGGAACACCGGGGAGCTGTTTTTT. Protein sequence: CASSSGTSGNTGELFF.

This clone has only a few counts. The chain has TRBV19 and TRBJ2-5; 7 nucleotides match TRBD1. The V gene end was trimmed by 6 bases and the J gene end by 1 base; junction bases not matched to a gene: 2. Looked up from germline, CDR1 is LNHDA and CDR2 is SQIVND (reference sequence). The CDR3 runs to 13 residues. CDR3 protein: CASRPGGQETQYF. The DNA of the CDR3 is TGTGCCAGTAGACCAGGGGGCCAAGAGACCCAGTACTTC.

In its sample, this clone was seen once. The chain is built from TRBV19 and TRBJ1-4, with 7 bases matching TRBD1. Germline-derived CDR1 and CDR2 are LNHDA and SQIVND (reference sequence). The CDR3 is 16 amino acids. The ends lost 5 bases at V and 1 base at J; junction bases unmatched: 7. The CDR3 is CASSSESGGTNEKLFF. Here the CDR3 DNA reads TGTGCCAGTAGTTCTGAATCAGGGGGAACTAATGAAAAACTGTTTTTT.